The following is a T cell receptor (beta chain) sequence with its context. This clonotype appeared a single time. Its antigen remains undetermined. It has no much larger one-base neighbor in the sample; base qualities were not kept. One read yields weak evidence. The entry originates in a study of Graves' ophthalmopathy and Graves' hyperthyroidism (dated by TCRdb to the late 2010s). As for the study more broadly: Peripheral blood was collected before any treatment was given, at the time of initial diagnosis. In total, 135 blood samples were TCR-sequenced: fewer than 50 ophthalmopathy, some 80 hyperthyroidism and approximately 17 hyperthyroidism-to-ophthalmopathy patients. Following sampling, methimazole starting at 30 mg daily was administered to hyperthyroidism patients, and high-dose intravenous methylprednisolone was administered to ophthalmopathy patients. To explore V-J signatures that separate ophthalmopathy from hyperthyroidism, a discovery set of about 98 patients was enrolled, consisting of more than 40 with ophthalmopathy and about 60 with stable hyperthyroidism. The study used TCR beta repertoire signatures to distinguish Graves' ophthalmopathy from Graves' hyperthyroidism and to predict progression to ophthalmopathy. In five to seven hyperthyroidism patients, T-cell repertoires of thyroid tissue and blood were compared. For independent validation, a separate cohort was made up of roughly 19 hyperthyroidism patients plus 17 patients who later progressed from hyperthyroidism to ophthalmopathy. Broad study findings and their caveats: In validation, the model predicted ophthalmopathy progression with 55% to 71% sensitivity and 72% to 80% specificity; some 13 predicted patients were CT-confirmed with GO in a median of around 6 months. Most expanded thyroid clonotypes with frequency above 0.001 were also detected in blood, suggesting blood repertoires may reflect the thyroid immune response. In cross-validation, the 13-signature model distinguished ophthalmopathy from stable hyperthyroidism with nearly 90% sensitivity and 81.08% specificity, while in the test set the corresponding values were approximately 79% and 70%. No statistical method was used to predetermine the sample size, and group allocation was not hidden from the investigators.

The CDR3 measures 15 amino acids from cysteine to phenylalanine. Solely the CDR3 DNA is kept, with 45 bases framed from the first base. The germline ends are 14 bases apart after V is trimmed by 4 bases and J by 2 bases. As encoded in the germline V gene (reference sequence), CDR1 is SEHNR while CDR2 is FQNEAQ. TCR beta CDR3 regions were amplified from RNA transcripts for repertoire sequencing. A first-round RT-PCR used HTBI primers with the Qiagen OneStep RT-PCR kit, followed by a second-round multiplex PCR, size selection and purification. Sequencing of the libraries was carried out on an Illumina HiSeq2000 in paired-end mode with 100 bp reads. Per the original workflow: SOAPnuke was used to process the reads, throwing out any read that had adapters, had uncalled bases, had a mean Phred below 15, or lacked an exact constant-primer or identifier match. COPE v1.2.5 was used to merge the high-quality paired reads. Clonotypes were defined as unique nucleotide sequences and were aligned to IMGT TRB V, D and J references using MiTCR v1.1. The analysis was limited to V-J combinations with a frequency above 0.0001, which together covered around 99% of the repertoires. For each V-J combination, a TCR clonal expansion and chaos score was defined as F50 clonal expansion divided by the chaos observed in the TCRdist matrix. Welch's t-statistics and random forest were used to narrow the features down to more than 10 V-J combinations, which were then fed into a naive Bayes classifier. Thyroid-blood repertoire similarity was quantified with the Morisita-Horn index. Using fastp trimming at Q25 and MiXCR clonotype assembly, TCRdb reanalyzed the public sequencing data and kept in-frame beta chains. Rows with a matching CDR3 protein are joined into one entry that keeps the most common DNA and genes. The V and J calls were not made by the authors but by TCRdb's processing. In all, the sample holds 40,000 to 50,000 distinct CDR3 sequences, and roughly half of those were seen once. Of the sample, 18% is held by the ten largest clones.

Ophthalmopathy patients were characterized by moderately to severely active disease, a Clinical Activity Score of at least 3, a NOSPECS grade of at least 4, and a disease duration under 3 months. Patients were excluded if they had other autoimmune diseases, uncontrolled infections, pregnancy or lactation. Clinical symptoms, serum thyroxine, TRAb, thyroid ultrasound and orbital computed tomography were used for diagnosis. PBMCs were isolated from approximately 10 ml of fresh peripheral blood by Ficoll-Paque density gradient centrifugation. Total RNA was extracted using Trizol reagent, and RNA quality was checked on an Agilent 2100 Bioanalyzer.

The rearrangement joined TRBV7-9 to TRBJ2-5; a weak D assignment points to TRBD2 (6 bases agree). Material: peripheral blood. This receptor was taken from an adult man with Graves' ophthalmopathy. In nucleotides, the sequence is TGTGCCAGCAGCTCGGGACTGAGAGGGCAAGAGACCCAGTACTTC. Its translation is CASSSGLRGQETQYF.